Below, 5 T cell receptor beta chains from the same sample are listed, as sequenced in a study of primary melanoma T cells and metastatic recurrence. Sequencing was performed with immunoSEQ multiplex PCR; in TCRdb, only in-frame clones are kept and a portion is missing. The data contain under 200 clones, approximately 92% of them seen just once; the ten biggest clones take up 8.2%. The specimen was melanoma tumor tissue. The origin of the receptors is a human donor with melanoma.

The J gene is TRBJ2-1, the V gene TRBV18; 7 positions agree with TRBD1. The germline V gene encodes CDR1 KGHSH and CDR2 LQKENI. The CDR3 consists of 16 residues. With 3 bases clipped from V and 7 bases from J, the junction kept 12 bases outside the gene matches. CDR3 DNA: TGTGCCAGCTCACCTGACAGGGCCCAGGTTTGGAATGAGCAGTTCTTC. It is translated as CASSPDRAQVWNEQFF. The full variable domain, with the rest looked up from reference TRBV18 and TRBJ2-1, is NAGVMQNPRHLVRRRGQEARLRCSPMKGHSHVYWYRQLPEEGLKFMVYLQKENIIDESGMPKERFSAEFPKEGPSILRIQQVVRGDSAAYFCASSPDRAQVWNEQFFGPGTRLTVL.

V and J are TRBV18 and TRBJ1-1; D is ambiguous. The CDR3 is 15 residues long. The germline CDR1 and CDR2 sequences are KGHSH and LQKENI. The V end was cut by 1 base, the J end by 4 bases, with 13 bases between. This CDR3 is CASSPLQTGFTEAFF. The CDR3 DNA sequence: TGTGCCAGCTCACCACTACAGACGGGGTTCACTGAAGCTTTCTTT.

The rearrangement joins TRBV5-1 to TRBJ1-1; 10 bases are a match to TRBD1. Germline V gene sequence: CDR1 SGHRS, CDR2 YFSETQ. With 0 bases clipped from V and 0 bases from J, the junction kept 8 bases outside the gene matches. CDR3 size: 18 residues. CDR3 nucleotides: TGCGCCAGCAGCTTGGCTTCCGGGACAGGGGTGATGAACACTGAAGCTTTCTTT. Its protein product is CASSLASGTGVMNTEAFF.

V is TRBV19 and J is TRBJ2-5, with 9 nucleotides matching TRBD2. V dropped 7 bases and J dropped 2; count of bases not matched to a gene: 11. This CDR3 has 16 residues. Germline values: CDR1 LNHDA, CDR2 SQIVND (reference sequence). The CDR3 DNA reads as TGTGCCAGTACCTCTCGAGGTAGCGGGGGACAAGAGACCCAGTACTTC. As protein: CASTSRGSGGQETQYF.

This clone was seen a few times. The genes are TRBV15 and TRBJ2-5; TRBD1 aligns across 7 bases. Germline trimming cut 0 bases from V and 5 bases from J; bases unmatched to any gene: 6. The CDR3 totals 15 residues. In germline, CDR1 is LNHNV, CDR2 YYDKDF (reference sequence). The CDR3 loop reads CATSRDPQGPETQYF. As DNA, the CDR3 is TGTGCCACCAGCAGAGATCCACAGGGGCCCGAGACCCAGTACTTC.